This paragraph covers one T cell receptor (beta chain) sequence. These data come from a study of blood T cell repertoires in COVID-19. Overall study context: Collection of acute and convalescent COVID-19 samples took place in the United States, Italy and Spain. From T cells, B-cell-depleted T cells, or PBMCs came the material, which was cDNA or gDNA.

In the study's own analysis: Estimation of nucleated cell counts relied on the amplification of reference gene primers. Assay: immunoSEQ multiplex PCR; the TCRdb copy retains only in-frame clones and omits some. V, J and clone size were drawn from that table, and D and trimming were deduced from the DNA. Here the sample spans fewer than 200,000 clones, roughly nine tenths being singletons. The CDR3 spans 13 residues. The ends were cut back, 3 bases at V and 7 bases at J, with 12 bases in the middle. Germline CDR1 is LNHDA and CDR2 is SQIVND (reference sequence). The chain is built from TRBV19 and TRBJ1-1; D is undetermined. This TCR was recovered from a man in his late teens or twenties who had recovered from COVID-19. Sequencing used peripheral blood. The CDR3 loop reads CASSIDKADEAFF. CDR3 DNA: TGTGCCAGTAGTATCGATAAGGCGGATGAAGCTTTCTTT.